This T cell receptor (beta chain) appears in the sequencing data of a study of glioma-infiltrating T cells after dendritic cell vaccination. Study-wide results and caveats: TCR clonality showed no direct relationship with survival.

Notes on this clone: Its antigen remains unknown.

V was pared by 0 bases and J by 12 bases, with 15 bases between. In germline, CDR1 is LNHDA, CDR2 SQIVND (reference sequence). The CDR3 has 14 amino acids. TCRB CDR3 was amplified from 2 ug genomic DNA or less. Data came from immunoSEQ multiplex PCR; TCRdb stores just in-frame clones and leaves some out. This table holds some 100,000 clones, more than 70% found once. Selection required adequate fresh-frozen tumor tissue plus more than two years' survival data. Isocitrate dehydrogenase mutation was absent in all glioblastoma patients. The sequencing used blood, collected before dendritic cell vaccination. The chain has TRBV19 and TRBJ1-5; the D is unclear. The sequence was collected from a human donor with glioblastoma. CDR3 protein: CASSIDTRAAVQHF. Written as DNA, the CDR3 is TGTGCCAGTAGTATAGATACGAGGGCGGCGGTCCAGCATTTT.